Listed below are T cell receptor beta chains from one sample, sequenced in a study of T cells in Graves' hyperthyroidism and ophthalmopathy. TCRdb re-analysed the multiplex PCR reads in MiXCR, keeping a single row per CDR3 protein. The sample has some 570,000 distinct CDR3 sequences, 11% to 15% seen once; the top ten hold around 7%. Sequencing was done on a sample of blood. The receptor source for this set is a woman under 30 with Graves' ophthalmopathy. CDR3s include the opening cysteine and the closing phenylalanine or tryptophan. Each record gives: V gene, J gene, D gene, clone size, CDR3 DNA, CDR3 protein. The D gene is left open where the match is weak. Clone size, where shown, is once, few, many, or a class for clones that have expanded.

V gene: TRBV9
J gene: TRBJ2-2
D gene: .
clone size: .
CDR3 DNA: TGTGCCAGCAGCGTAGGGCGTGGGAACACCGGGGAGCTGTTTTTT
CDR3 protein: CASSVGRGNTGELFF

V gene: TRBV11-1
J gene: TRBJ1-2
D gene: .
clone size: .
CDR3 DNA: TGTGCCAGCAGCTGGAGGGGTTCGGTGGATGGCTACACCTTC
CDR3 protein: CASSWRGSVDGYTF

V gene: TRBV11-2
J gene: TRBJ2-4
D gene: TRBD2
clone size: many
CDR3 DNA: TGTGCCAGCAGCCGCGGGGGGGTGGAAAACATTCAGTACTTC
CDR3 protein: CASSRGGVENIQYF

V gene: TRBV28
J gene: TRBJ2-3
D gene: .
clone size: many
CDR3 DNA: TGTGCCAGCAGGCTAACTCTCTGGGGGCACATAGATACGCAGTATTTT
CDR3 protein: CASRLTLWGHIDTQYF

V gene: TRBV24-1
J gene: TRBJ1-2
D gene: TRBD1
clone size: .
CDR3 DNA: TGTGCCACCAGTGATTTTCCGGGACAGAATGGCTACACCTTC
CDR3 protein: CATSDFPGQNGYTF

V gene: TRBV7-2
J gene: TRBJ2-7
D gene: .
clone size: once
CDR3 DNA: TGCGCCAGCAGCCACCCCGGAAAGGGGACCTACGAGCAGTACTTC
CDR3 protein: CASSHPGKGTYEQYF

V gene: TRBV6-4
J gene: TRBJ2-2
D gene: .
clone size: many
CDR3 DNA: TGTGCCAGCAGTGAACAGGGTTCCACCGGGGAGCTGTTTTTT
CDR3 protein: CASSEQGSTGELFF

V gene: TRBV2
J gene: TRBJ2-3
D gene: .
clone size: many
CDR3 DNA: TGTGCCAGCAGTCCGGCCCTTCTTACAGATACGCAGTATTTT
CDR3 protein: CASSPALLTDTQYF

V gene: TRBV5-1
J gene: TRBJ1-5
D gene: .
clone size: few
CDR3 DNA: TGCGCCACCAAACGGACGATAGATAGCAATCAGCCCCAGCATTTT
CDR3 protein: CATKRTIDSNQPQHF

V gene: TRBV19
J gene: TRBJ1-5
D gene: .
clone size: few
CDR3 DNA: TGTGCCAGTAGTGGTGAGCTACAGGGTTACAGCAATCAGCCCCAGCATTTT
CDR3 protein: CASSGELQGYSNQPQHF

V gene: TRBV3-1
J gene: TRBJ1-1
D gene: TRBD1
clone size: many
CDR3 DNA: TGTGCCAGCAGCCAAGATCGTTGGGACAGGGGGCGAACTGAAGCTTTCTTT
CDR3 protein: CASSQDRWDRGRTEAFF

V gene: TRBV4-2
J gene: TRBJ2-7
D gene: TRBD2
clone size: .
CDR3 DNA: TGTGCCGGCAGCCAAGACCTAGCGGGAGGCCTCCCCTACGAGCAGTACTTC
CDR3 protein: CAGSQDLAGGLPYEQYF

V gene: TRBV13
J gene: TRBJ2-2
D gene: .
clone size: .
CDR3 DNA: TGTGCCAGCAGCTTAATAACCACCGGGGAGCTGTTTTTT
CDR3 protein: CASSLITTGELFF

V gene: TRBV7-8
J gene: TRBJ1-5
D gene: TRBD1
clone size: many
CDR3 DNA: TGTGCCAGCAGCTCTAGCCCCACCACAGGGGGCGCACAATACGGGGACAATCAGCCCCAGCATTTT
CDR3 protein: CASSSSPTTGGAQYGDNQPQHF